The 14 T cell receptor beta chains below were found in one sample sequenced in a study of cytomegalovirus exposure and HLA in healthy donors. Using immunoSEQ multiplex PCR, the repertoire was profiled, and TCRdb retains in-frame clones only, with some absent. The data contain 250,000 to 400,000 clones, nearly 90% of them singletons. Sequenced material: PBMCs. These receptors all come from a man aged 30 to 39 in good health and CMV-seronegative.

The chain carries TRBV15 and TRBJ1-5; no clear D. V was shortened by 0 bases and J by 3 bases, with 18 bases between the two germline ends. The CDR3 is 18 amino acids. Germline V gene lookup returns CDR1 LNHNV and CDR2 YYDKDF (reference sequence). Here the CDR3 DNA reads TGTGCCACCAGCAGAGACCCCAGATCTAGTGGGTACAATCAGCCCCAGCATTTT. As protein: CATSRDPRSSGYNQPQHF.

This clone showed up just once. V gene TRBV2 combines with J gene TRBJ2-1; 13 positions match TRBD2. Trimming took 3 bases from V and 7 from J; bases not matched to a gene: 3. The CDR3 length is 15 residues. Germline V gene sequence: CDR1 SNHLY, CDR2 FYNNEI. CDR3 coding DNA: TGTGCCAGCAGTGAGACTAGCGGGGGGCAGAATGAGCAGTTCTTC. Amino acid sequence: CASSETSGGQNEQFF.

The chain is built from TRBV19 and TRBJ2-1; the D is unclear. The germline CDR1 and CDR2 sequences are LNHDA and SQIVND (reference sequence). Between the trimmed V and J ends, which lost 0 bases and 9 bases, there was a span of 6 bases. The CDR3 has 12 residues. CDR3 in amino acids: CASSIDQIEQFF. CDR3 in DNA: TGTGCCAGTAGTATAGACCAGATTGAGCAGTTCTTC.

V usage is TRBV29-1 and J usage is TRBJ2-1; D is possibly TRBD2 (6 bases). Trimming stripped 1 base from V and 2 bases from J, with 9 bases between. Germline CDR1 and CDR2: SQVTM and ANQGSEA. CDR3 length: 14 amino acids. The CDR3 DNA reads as TGCAGCGTTGAAGCGGGGGTGACCTACAATGAGCAGTTCTTC. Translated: CSVEAGVTYNEQFF.

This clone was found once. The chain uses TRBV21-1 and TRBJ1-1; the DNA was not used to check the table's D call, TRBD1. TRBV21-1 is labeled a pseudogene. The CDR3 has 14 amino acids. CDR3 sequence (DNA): TGTGCCAGCAGCAAAGAGACAGAGAACACTGAAGCTTTCTTT. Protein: CASSKETENTEAFF.

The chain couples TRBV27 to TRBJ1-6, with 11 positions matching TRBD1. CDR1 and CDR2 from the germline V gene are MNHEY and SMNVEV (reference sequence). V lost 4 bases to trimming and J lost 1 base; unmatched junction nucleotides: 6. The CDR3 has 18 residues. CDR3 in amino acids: CASSSGTGGRSYNSPLHF. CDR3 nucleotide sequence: TGTGCCAGCAGTTCCGGGACAGGGGGAAGATCCTATAATTCACCCCTCCACTTT.

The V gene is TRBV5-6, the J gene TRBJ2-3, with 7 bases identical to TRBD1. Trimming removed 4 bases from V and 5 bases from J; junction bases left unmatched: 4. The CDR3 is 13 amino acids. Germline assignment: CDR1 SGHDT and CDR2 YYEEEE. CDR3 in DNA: TGTGCCAGCAGCCCGAGGGACAGAGATACGCAGTATTTT. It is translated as CASSPRDRDTQYF.

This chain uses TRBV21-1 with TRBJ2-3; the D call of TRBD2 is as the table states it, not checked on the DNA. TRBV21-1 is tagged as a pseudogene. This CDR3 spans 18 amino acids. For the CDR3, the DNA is TGTGCCAGCAGCAAAGGAGCACGCGGGGGCTGTAACACAGATACGCAGTATTTT. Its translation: CASSKGARGGCNTDTQYF.

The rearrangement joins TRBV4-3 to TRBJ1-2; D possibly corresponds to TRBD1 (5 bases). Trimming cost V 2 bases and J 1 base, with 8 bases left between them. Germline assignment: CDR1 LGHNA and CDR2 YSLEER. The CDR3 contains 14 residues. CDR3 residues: CASSQFRGNYGYTF. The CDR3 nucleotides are TGCGCCAGCAGCCAATTTAGGGGTAACTATGGCTACACCTTC.

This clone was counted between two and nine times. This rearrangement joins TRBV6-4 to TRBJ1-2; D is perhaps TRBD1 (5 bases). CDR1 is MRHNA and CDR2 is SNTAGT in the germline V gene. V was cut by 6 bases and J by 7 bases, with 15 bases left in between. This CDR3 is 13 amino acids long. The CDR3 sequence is CASRTDGFSGYTF. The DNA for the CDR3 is TGTGCCAGCAGGACAGATGGGTTTAGTGGCTACACCTTC.

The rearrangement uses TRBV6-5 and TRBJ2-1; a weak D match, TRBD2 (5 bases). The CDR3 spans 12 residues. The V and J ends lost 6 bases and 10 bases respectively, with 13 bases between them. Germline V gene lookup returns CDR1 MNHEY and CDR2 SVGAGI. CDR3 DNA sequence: TGTGCCAGCAGACGTGCACCGGGGGAGCAGTTCTTC. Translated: CASRRAPGEQFF.

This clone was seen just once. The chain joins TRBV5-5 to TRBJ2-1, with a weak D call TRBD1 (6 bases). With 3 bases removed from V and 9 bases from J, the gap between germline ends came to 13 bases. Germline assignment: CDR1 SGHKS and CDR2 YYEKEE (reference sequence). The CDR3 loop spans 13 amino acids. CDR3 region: CASSSGTRSEQFF. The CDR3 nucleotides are TGTGCCAGCAGCTCGGGGACACGGTCTGAGCAGTTCTTC.

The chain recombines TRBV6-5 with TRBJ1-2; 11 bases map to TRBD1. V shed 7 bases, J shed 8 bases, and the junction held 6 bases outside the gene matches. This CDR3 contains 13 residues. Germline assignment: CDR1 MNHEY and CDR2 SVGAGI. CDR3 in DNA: TGTGCCAGCACCGGACAGGGGGCGGGAGGCTACACCTTC. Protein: CASTGQGAGGYTF.

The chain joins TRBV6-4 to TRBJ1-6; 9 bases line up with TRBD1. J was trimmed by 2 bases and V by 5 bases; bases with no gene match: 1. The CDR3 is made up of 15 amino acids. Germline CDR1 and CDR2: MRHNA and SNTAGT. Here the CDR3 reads CASSNRGPYNSPLHF. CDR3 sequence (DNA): TGTGCCAGCAGTAACAGGGGGCCCTATAATTCACCCCTCCACTTT.